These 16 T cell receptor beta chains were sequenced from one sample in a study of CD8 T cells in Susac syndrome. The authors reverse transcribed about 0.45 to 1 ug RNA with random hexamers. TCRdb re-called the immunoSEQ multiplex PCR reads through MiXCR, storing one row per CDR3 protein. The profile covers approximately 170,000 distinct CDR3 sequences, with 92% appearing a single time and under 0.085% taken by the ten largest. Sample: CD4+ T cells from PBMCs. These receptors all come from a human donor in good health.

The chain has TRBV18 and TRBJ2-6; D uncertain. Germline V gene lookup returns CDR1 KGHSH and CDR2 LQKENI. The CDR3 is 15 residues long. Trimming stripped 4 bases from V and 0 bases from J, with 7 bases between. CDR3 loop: CASSHVSSGANVLTF. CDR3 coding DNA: TGTGCCAGCTCACACGTTTCCTCTGGGGCCAACGTCCTGACTTTC. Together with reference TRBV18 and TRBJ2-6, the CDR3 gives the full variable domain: NAGVMQNPRHLVRRRGQEARLRCSPMKGHSHVYWYRQLPEEGLKFMVYLQKENIIDESGMPKERFSAEFPKEGPSILRIQQVVRGDSAAYFCASSHVSSGANVLTFGAGSRLTVL.

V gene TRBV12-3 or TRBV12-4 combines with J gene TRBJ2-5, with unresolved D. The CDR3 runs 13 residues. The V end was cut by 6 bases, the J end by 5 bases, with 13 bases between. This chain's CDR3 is CASRQGSPETQYF. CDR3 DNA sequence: TGTGCCAGCAGACAAGGCTCCCCCGAGACCCAGTACTTC.

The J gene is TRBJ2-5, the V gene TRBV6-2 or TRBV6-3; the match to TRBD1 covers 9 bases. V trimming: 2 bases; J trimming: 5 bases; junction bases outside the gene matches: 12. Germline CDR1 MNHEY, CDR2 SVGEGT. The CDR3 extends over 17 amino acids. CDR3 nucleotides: TGTGCCAGCAGTTACGTCGGGACAGGGAAAGCTGGCGAGACCCAGTACTTC. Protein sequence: CASSYVGTGKAGETQYF.

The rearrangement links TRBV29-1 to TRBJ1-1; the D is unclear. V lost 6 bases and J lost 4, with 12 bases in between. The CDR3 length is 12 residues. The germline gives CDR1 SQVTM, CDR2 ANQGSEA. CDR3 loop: CSVRVLSTEAFF. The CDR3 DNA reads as TGCAGCGTCCGGGTTCTTAGCACTGAAGCTTTCTTT.

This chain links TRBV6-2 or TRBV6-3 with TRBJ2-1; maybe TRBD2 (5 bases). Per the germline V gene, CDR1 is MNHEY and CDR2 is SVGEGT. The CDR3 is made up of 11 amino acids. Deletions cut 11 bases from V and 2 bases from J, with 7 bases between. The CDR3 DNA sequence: TGTGCCCTCGGGACCTACAATGAGCAGTTCTTC. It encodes CALGTYNEQFF.

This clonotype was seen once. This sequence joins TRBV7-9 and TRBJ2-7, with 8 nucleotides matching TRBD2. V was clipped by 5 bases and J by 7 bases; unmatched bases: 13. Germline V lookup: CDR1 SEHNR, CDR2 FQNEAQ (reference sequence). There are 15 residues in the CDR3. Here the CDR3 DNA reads TGTGCCAGCAGCCCGCCGGGGGGGCCCGAAGGGGAGCAGTACTTC. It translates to CASSPPGGPEGEQYF.

This chain's CDR3 is CASTAGDRHEQYF. In DNA form, the CDR3 reads TGCGCCAGCACAGCGGGAGATAGGCACGAGCAGTACTTC. The chain uses TRBV5-1 and TRBJ2-7; the match to TRBD2 covers 8 bases. CDR1 is SGHRS and CDR2 is YFSETQ in the germline V gene. CDR3 size: 13 residues. The J segment lost 5 bases and the V segment lost 6 bases, leaving 7 bases of the junction unmatched.

CDR3 amino acids: CASSNGQPSGANVLTF. For the CDR3, the DNA is TGCGCCAGCAGCAACGGACAGCCCTCTGGGGCCAACGTCCTGACTTTC. The chain links TRBV5-1 to TRBJ2-6, with D perhaps matching TRBD1 (6 bases). The CDR3 spans 16 residues. Germline-derived CDR1 and CDR2 are SGHRS and YFSETQ. V was clipped by 4 bases and J by 0 bases, with 11 bases between them.

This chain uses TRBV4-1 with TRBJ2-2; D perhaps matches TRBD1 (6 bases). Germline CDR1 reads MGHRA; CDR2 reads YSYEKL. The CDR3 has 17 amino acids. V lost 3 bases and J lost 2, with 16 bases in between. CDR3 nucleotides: TGCGCCAGCAGCCACGGCATCCTCAGGGGAAACACCGGGGAGCTGTTTTTT. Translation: CASSHGILRGNTGELFF.

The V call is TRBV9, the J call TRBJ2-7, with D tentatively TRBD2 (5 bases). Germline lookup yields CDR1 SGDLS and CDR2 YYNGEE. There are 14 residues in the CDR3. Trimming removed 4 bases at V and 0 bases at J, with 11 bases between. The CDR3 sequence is CASSSTGVSYEQYF. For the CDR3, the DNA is TGTGCCAGCAGCTCCACCGGGGTCTCCTACGAGCAGTACTTC.

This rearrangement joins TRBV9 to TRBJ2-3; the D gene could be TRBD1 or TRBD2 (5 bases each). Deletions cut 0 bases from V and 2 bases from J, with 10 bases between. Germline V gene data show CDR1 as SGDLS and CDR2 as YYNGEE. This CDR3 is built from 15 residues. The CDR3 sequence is CASSVVGTPTDTQYF. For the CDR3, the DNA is TGTGCCAGCAGCGTAGTCGGGACCCCCACAGATACGCAGTATTTT.

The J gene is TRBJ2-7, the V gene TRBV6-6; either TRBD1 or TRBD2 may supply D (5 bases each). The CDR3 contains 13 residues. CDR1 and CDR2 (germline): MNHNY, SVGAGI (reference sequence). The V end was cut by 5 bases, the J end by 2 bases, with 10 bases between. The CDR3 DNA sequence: TGTGCCAGCAGTGGGACGGTACCCTACGAGCAGTACTTC. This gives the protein CASSGTVPYEQYF.

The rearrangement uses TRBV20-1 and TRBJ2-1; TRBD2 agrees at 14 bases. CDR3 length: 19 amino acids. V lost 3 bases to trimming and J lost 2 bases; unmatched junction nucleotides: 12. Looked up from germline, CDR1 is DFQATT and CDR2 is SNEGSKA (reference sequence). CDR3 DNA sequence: TGCAGTGCTAGGTGGACTAGCGGGAGGCCTACATGGGCCTACAATGAGCAGTTCTTC. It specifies CSARWTSGRPTWAYNEQFF.

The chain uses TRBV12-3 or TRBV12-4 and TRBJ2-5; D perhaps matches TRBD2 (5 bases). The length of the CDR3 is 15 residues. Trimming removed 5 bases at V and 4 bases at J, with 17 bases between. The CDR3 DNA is TGTGCCAGCAGTCCCTCAACTAGTCCCGGAGAGACCCAGTACTTC. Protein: CASSPSTSPGETQYF.

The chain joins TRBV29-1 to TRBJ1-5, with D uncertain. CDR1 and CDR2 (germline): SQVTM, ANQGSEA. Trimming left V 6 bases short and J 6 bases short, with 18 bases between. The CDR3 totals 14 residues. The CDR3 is CSVSPGNGVQPQHF. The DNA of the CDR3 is TGCAGCGTCTCCCCGGGTAACGGCGTTCAGCCCCAGCATTTT.

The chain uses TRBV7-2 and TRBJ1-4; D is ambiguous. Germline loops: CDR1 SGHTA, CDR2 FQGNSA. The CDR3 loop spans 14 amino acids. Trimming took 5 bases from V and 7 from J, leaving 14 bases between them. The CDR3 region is CASSQRTGSEKLFF. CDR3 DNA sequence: TGTGCCAGCAGCCAGCGGACCGGTAGTGAAAAACTGTTTTTT. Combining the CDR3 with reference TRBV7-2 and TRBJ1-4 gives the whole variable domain GAGVSQSPSNKVTEKGKDVELRCDPISGHTALYWYRQSLGQGLEFLIYFQGNSAPDKSGLPSDRFSAERTGGSVSTLTIQRTQQEDSAVYLCASSQRTGSEKLFFGSGTQLSVL.